What follows are 3 T cell receptor beta chains derived from one specimen sequenced in a study of identical twins. MiXCR was run by TCRdb on the 5' RACE reads, yielding one entry per CDR3 protein. In the table there are about 900,000 distinct CDR3 sequences, 10% to 15% of which are singletons. The sample also formed part of further work on yellow fever vaccine responses in identical twins.

The sample taken for sequencing was PBMCs. These receptors originate from a woman between 18 and 30 years old in good health.

The V and J genes are TRBV7-8 and TRBJ2-1, with 8 nucleotides matching TRBD2. Germline loops: CDR1 SGHVS, CDR2 FQNEAQ. V lost 4 bases, J lost 6 bases, and 8 bases stayed unmatched. The CDR3 totals 15 residues. The CDR3 DNA sequence: TGTGCCAGCAGCTCACAACGGGGGGGCATCAATGAGCAGTTCTTC. Translated, it gives CASSSQRGGINEQFF.

A single count supports this clonotype. The V and J genes are TRBV29-1 and TRBJ2-1; the D is unclear. The CDR3 covers 13 residues. Germline V lookup: CDR1 SQVTM, CDR2 ANQGSEA. Trimming cost V 4 bases and J 5 bases, with 12 bases left between them. CDR3 bases: TGCAGCGTTGCAGGCAAACCAGACAATGAGCAGTTCTTC. Its protein is CSVAGKPDNEQFF.

The V gene is TRBV11-2, the J gene TRBJ2-1; 13 positions agree with TRBD2. The CDR3 has 16 residues. Trimming removed 5 bases from V and 7 bases from J; junction bases left unmatched: 8. Germline CDR1 is SGHAT and CDR2 is FQNNGV. CDR3 sequence reads: CASSRQTSGRVNEQFF. The CDR3 region has the DNA TGTGCCAGCAGCCGCCAAACTAGCGGGAGGGTAAATGAGCAGTTCTTC.